This T cell receptor (beta chain) was sequenced for a study of blood T cell repertoires in COVID-19 (dated by TCRdb to 2020 to 2022). With regard to the full study: The collaborator samples originated in the United States, Italy and Spain and spanned the acute and convalescent phases of COVID-19. The prospective study material was composed of cDNA or gDNA derived from T cells, B-cell-depleted T cells, or PBMCs. A de-identified subject ID, COVID-19 status, age in years and sex were almost always included in the sample metadata. Deeply sampled blood TCRbeta repertoires from subjects exposed to, actively infected with, or recovered from COVID-19 were included in the dataset. The repertoires were released in a freely available public database intended as a resource for research on the immune response to SARS-CoV-2. HLA class I and class II types, where available, came from metadata supplied by the sample provider rather than from assay-based typing. The samples were drawn from two sources: the first 160 participants of the ongoing ImmuneRACE study, and 1,000 to 1,500 subjects contributed by 6 global collaborators.

Concerning this clone: Its antigen specificity is not known. No base-level quality is on record; no much larger clone is a single base apart.

CDR1 and CDR2 are drawn from the germline V gene (reference sequence): PRHDT, FYEKMQ. Trimmed from V: 2 bases; trimmed from J: 4 bases; junction bases lacking a gene match: 1. The CDR3 sequence holds 13 residues, the cysteine and phenylalanine included. CDR3 DNA only is kept here, 39 bases in frame from base 1. Whole blood was collected in K2EDTA tubes by collaborating institutions according to the institutions' own protocols. Collaborator samples were shipped for TCRbeta analysis as frozen whole blood, isolated PBMCs, or DNA extracted from either sample type. The immunoSEQ Assay, a bias-controlled multiplex PCR, was used to amplify TCRbeta CDR3 regions from genomic DNA. The original methods were these. Nucleated cell counts per sample were estimated from amplification of reference gene primers within the assay. To quantify the absolute abundance of each unique TCRbeta CDR3 rearrangement, sequence reads were collapsed and filtered. For each sample, productive Simpson clonality was calculated as the square root of Simpson's diversity index over productive rearrangements. TCRdb limited this immuneACCESS table to in-frame rearrangements with V and J called. A share of clones is missing; checked studies link under half to unresolved V genes, and the rest is unexplained. V, J and clone size derive from that table, while D and trimming were established from the DNA sequence. The table for this sample lists 220,000 or so clones; about 80% of them were counted only once. The ten most abundant clones make up more than 2% of the sample.

What the research found in general, with its limitations: The amount of clinical and demographic metadata varied by source and participant and was provided uncurated.

The material sequenced was peripheral blood. The chain joins TRBV13 to TRBJ2-7; TRBD1 lines up with 8 middle nucleotides. The TCR comes from a woman in her sixties or seventies with acute or convalescent COVID-19. CDR3 protein: CASSLQGAYEQYF. The nucleotide sequence is given as TGTGCCAGCAGCTTACAGGGGGCTTACGAGCAGTACTTC.